The 30 T cell receptor beta chains below come from one sample, sequenced in a study of T cell responses to AZD1222 COVID-19 vaccine. Clones were read by immunoSEQ multiplex PCR, and TCRdb kept only the in-frame ones, dropping some. Of 100,000 to 150,000 clones in the sample, approximately 91% were seen once. This sample comprised peripheral blood, obtained 28 days after the second AZD1222 dose. The receptors come from an adult who received the AZD1222 COVID-19 vaccine.

The V call is TRBV30, the J call TRBJ2-1; D remains unclear. The CDR3 length is 11 residues. V was clipped by 4 bases and J by 12 bases, with 13 bases between them. Germline V gene sequence: CDR1 GTSNPN, CDR2 SVGIG (reference sequence). Here the CDR3 reads CAWTNGLGQFF. DNA for the CDR3: TGTGCCTGGACGAACGGGCTAGGGCAGTTCTTC.

The chain joins TRBV5-1 to TRBJ2-7; D possibly corresponds to TRBD2 (6 bases). The CDR3 is 14 residues long. Between the trimmed V and J ends, which lost 5 bases and 5 bases, there was a span of 17 bases. Germline V gene lookup returns CDR1 SGHRS and CDR2 YFSETQ. CDR3 DNA: TGCGCCAGCAGACCCGGGACTCACATGGACGAGCAGTACTTC. Its protein is CASRPGTHMDEQYF.

The gene calls are TRBV10-3 and TRBJ1-2, with 9 bases identical to TRBD1. The CDR3 is 15 residues long. J gave up 6 bases and V 3 bases, and 8 bases lay outside the gene matches. Germline V gene data show CDR1 as ENHRY and CDR2 as SYGVKD. The CDR3 sequence is CAISDSGQGSDGYTF. The CDR3 DNA reads as TGTGCCATCAGTGACTCGGGACAGGGCTCCGATGGCTACACCTTC.

The chain couples TRBV6-5 to TRBJ1-1; 9 bases fit TRBD1. The germline V gene has CDR1 MNHEY and CDR2 SVGAGI. V trimming: 7 bases; J trimming: 4 bases; junction bases outside the gene matches: 4. There are 13 residues in the CDR3. For the CDR3, the DNA is TGTGCCAGCACCAGACAGGGGGGCACTGAAGCTTTCTTT. This sequence encodes CASTRQGGTEAFF.

This rearrangement joins TRBV24-1 to TRBJ2-3; 8 bases are shared with TRBD1. Germline CDR1 is KGHDR and CDR2 is SFDVKD. V shed 0 bases and J 1 base; nucleotides not matched to a gene: 2. The CDR3 sequence is 16 residues long. The chain's CDR3 is CATSDLQGQGTDTQYF. The CDR3 DNA is TGTGCCACCAGTGATTTGCAGGGACAGGGCACAGATACGCAGTATTTT.

The count of this clone is one. This chain joins TRBV24-1 and TRBJ1-5, with a tentative D call TRBD1 (6 bases). The V gene's germline CDR1 is KGHDR and CDR2 SFDVKD. CDR3 size: 17 residues. V was trimmed by 10 bases and J by 2 bases, leaving 23 bases between them. The CDR3: CATRGGGPGGGNQPQHF. In DNA form, the CDR3 reads TGTGCCACTAGGGGAGGGGGTCCGGGAGGTGGCAATCAGCCCCAGCATTTT.

This clone was seen just once. The chain carries TRBV7-9 and TRBJ1-3; possibly TRBD1 for D (6 bases). The CDR3 is 15 amino acids. Trimming left V 3 bases short and J 1 base short, with 10 bases between. Germline CDR1 is SEHNR and CDR2 is FQNEAQ (reference sequence). The CDR3 is CASSFTGTSGNTIYF. Written as DNA, the CDR3 is TGTGCCAGCAGCTTCACAGGGACATCTGGAAACACCATATATTTT.

J is TRBJ1-6 and V is TRBV4-1; no firm D call. Per the germline V gene, CDR1 is MGHRA and CDR2 is YSYEKL. This CDR3 comprises 13 residues. Trimming pared 0 bases from V and 16 bases from J, leaving 13 bases between. The CDR3, as DNA: TGCGCCAGCAGCCAAGATCGAGAACTGCCGCTCCACTTT. Translation: CASSQDRELPLHF.

The rearrangement uses TRBV5-5 and TRBJ1-1; 7 nucleotides align to TRBD1. This CDR3 is built from 15 residues. J gave up 6 bases and V 0 bases, and 8 bases lay outside the gene matches. CDR1 is SGHKS, CDR2 YYEKEE, per germline (reference sequence). The CDR3 coding sequence is TGTGCCAGCAGCTTGGTCTCAGGGGGGCCCTCTGAAGCTTTCTTT. Encoded protein: CASSLVSGGPSEAFF.

This sequence joins TRBV2 and TRBJ1-5; D is uncertain. Germline lookup yields CDR1 SNHLY and CDR2 FYNNEI. V was shortened by 2 bases and J by 1 base, with 3 bases between the two germline ends. The length of the CDR3 is 13 residues. The CDR3 bases are TGTGCCAGCAGTGAAAAGAGCAATCAGCCCCAGCATTTT. It translates to CASSEKSNQPQHF. Drawing the rest from reference TRBV2 and TRBJ1-5, the complete variable domain is EPEVTQTPSHQVTQMGQEVILRCVPISNHLYFYWYRQILGQKVEFLVSFYNNEISEKSEIFDDQFSVERPDGSNFTLKIRSTKLEDSAMYFCASSEKSNQPQHFGDGTRLSIL.

V and J are TRBV29-1 and TRBJ2-1, with unresolved D. Germline V CDR1 and CDR2: SQVTM, ANQGSEA. This CDR3 region has 15 residues. V lost 5 bases and J 0 bases, leaving 14 bases between the germline ends. The CDR3 loop is CSVRPDPGSYNEQFF. The CDR3 nucleotides are TGCAGCGTTCGACCGGACCCGGGCTCCTACAATGAGCAGTTCTTC.

The genes are TRBV30 and TRBJ2-7; D tentatively reads TRBD1 or TRBD2 (5 bases each). V was clipped by 3 bases and J by 1 base, with 13 bases between them. The CDR3 contains 14 residues. Germline assignment: CDR1 GTSNPN and CDR2 SVGIG (reference sequence). The CDR3 loop is CAWSRDGLSYEQYF. The CDR3 region has the DNA TGTGCCTGGAGCCGGGACGGATTGTCCTACGAGCAGTACTTC.

The chain joins TRBV6-5 to TRBJ2-7, with 8 bases identical to TRBD2. Germline V gene sequence: CDR1 MNHEY, CDR2 SVGAGI. The CDR3 runs to 15 residues. V lost 5 bases, J lost 3 bases, and 9 bases stayed unmatched. For the CDR3, the DNA is TGTGCCAGCAGTCTTAGCGGGAACTCCCTCTACGAGCAGTACTTC. Encoded protein: CASSLSGNSLYEQYF.

The rearrangement uses TRBV29-1 and TRBJ2-1; no clear D. Germline V lookup: CDR1 SQVTM, CDR2 ANQGSEA. Trimming cost V 8 bases and J 0 bases, with 11 bases left between them. CDR3 length: 13 residues. This CDR3 is CSPKQFSYNEQFF. The CDR3, as DNA: TGCAGCCCGAAGCAATTCTCCTACAATGAGCAGTTCTTC.

This clone was observed a single time. This chain connects TRBV14 to TRBJ2-5; a weak D match, TRBD2 (6 bases). Germline-derived CDR1 and CDR2 are SGHDN and FVKESK. This CDR3 is built from 14 residues. Trimming cost V 1 base and J 7 bases, with 13 bases left between them. The CDR3 sequence: CASSQAQAGWTQYF. DNA of the CDR3: TGTGCCAGCAGCCAAGCGCAGGCGGGGTGGACCCAGTACTTC.

V and J are TRBV18 and TRBJ1-6; possibly TRBD1 for D (6 bases). The V end was cut by 3 bases, the J end by 8 bases, with 11 bases between. From germline, CDR1 is KGHSH and CDR2 LQKENI. The CDR3 is made up of 14 amino acids. DNA for the CDR3: TGTGCCAGCTCACCGGCAGGGGCTGATTCACCCCTCCACTTT. Encoded protein: CASSPAGADSPLHF.

The rearrangement uses TRBV9 and TRBJ2-3; 9 bases agree with TRBD2. The CDR3 has 14 residues. The V and J ends lost 3 bases and 6 bases, in that order; junction bases with no gene match: 5. CDR1 is SGDLS, CDR2 YYNGEE, per germline. The CDR3 protein is CASSDSGRGDTQYF. The CDR3 coding sequence is TGTGCCAGCAGCGATAGCGGGAGAGGGGATACGCAGTATTTT.

The chain is built from TRBV7-8 and TRBJ2-3; D is undetermined. With 8 bases removed from V and 2 bases from J, the gap between germline ends came to 8 bases. The germline CDR1 and CDR2 sequences are SGHVS and FQNEAQ. This CDR3 spans 12 amino acids. The CDR3 reads CASAPHTDTQYF. DNA for the CDR3: TGTGCCAGCGCGCCCCACACAGATACGCAGTATTTT.

The chain carries TRBV7-9 and TRBJ1-1; D is undetermined. The CDR3 consists of 15 residues. Germline loops: CDR1 SEHNR, CDR2 FQNEAQ (reference sequence). With 1 base removed from V and 6 bases from J, the gap between germline ends came to 15 bases. The CDR3 nucleotides read TGTGCCAGCAGCTTAGACCCCAGCTTTGACGCTGAAGCTTTCTTT. Amino acids: CASSLDPSFDAEAFF.

The chain employs TRBV14 and TRBJ1-1; 7 bases are a match to TRBD1. From germline, CDR1 is SGHDN and CDR2 FVKESK. V trimming: 4 bases; J trimming: 0 bases; junction bases outside the gene matches: 5. This CDR3 is built from 15 residues. The CDR3 DNA is TGTGCCAGCAGCCCCAGGGGGGCCATGAACACTGAAGCTTTCTTT. This translates into CASSPRGAMNTEAFF.

The chain recombines TRBV6-5 with TRBJ2-7; 8 bases map to TRBD2. The V segment lost 8 bases and the J segment 3 bases; nucleotides outside the gene matches: 6. The CDR3 is made up of 13 amino acids. In germline, CDR1 is MNHEY, CDR2 SVGAGI. The CDR3 bases are TGTGCCAGCCGAAGGCGGGGGGACTACGAGCAGTACTTC. Protein sequence: CASRRRGDYEQYF.

The chain joins TRBV5-1 to TRBJ2-1, with TRBD1 matching over 8 bases. Germline CDR1 reads SGHRS; CDR2 reads YFSETQ. The CDR3 has 16 amino acids. Trimming cost V 2 bases and J 3 bases; bases outside gene matches: 7. CDR3 nucleotide sequence: TGCGCCAGCAGCTTTCCGACAGGGGCCGGCTACAATGAGCAGTTCTTC. Translated, it gives CASSFPTGAGYNEQFF.

Note on this clone: Relative to the germline gene, one junction end is altered; a read error may explain this. The V and J genes are TRBV7-3 and TRBJ1-1; no definite D call. The CDR3 runs to 16 residues. CDR1 and CDR2 (germline): SGHTA, FQGTGA. This CDR3 is CASSLDQQTLNTEVFF. DNA of the CDR3: TGTGCCAGCAGCTTAGATCAGCAAACTCTGAACACTGAAGTTTTCTTT.

V usage is TRBV5-4 and J usage is TRBJ2-2; the match to TRBD2 covers 9 bases. V trimming: 1 base; J trimming: 4 bases; junction bases outside the gene matches: 2. This CDR3 spans 15 amino acids. Per germline, CDR1 SGHNT and CDR2 YYREEE (reference sequence). Here the CDR3 DNA reads TGTGCCAGCAGCTTGTTTAGCGGGGGCACCGGGGAGCTGTTTTTT. It is translated as CASSLFSGGTGELFF.

V usage is TRBV28 and J usage is TRBJ1-1; D unresolved. The V end was cut by 5 bases, the J end by 4 bases, with 14 bases between. This CDR3 spans 14 amino acids. Germline CDR1 is MDHEN and CDR2 is SYDVKM. The CDR3 nucleotides are TGTGCCAGCAGTCCCCTCGGGATAGGCACTGAAGCTTTCTTT. Its protein is CASSPLGIGTEAFF.

This rearrangement joins TRBV30 to TRBJ1-2, with unresolved D. V dropped 4 bases and J dropped 8 bases, with 11 bases sitting between them. CDR1 and CDR2 (germline): GTSNPN, SVGIG (reference sequence). The CDR3 extends over 11 amino acids. CDR3 nucleotide sequence: TGTGCCTGGATGTTGCCCTGGGGCTACACCTTC. This translates into CAWMLPWGYTF.

The chain recombines TRBV13 with TRBJ2-1, with unresolved D. V gave up 3 bases and J gave up 1 base, with 13 bases separating them. The CDR3 is made up of 16 amino acids. CDR1 is PRHDT, CDR2 FYEKMQ, per germline (reference sequence). In nucleotides, the CDR3 is TGTGCCAGCAGCTTTGGCCCTCCGGTTTCCTACAATGAGCAGTTCTTC. Translating gives CASSFGPPVSYNEQFF.

The rearrangement joins TRBV27 to TRBJ1-1, with 7 bases that match TRBD1. V gave up 8 bases and J gave up 8 bases; unmatched junction bases: 20. The CDR3 runs 16 residues. The germline V gene has CDR1 MNHEY and CDR2 SMNVEV (reference sequence). The CDR3 DNA reads as TGTGCCAGCCAAACATCTCCGGGACAGTTACCCACCGAAGCTTTCTTT. Residues: CASQTSPGQLPTEAFF.

This clone has only one observation. The chain is built from TRBV19 and TRBJ1-2; D is uncertain. V was cut by 4 bases and J by 4 bases, with 19 bases left in between. Germline CDR1 is LNHDA and CDR2 is SQIVND (reference sequence). This CDR3 has 16 residues. CDR3 loop: CASSRRAARTGYGYTF. CDR3 nucleotide sequence: TGTGCCAGTAGTAGACGGGCGGCTCGGACGGGCTATGGCTACACCTTC.

The chain joins TRBV5-1 to TRBJ2-5; the D gene is possibly TRBD2 (6 bases). The germline V gene encodes CDR1 SGHRS and CDR2 YFSETQ. Trimming stripped 0 bases from V and 2 bases from J, with 17 bases between. This CDR3 region has 17 residues. This chain's CDR3 is CASSLAVGGAPQETQYF. The CDR3, as DNA: TGCGCCAGCAGCTTGGCCGTAGGAGGGGCCCCACAAGAGACCCAGTACTTC.